These T cell receptor beta chains were read from a single sample in a study of shared clonotypes between healthy human individuals. Produced via immunoSEQ multiplex PCR; TCRdb's table is partial and in-frame only. Among some 2 million clones listed, approximately 95% were seen once. Sequencing was done on a sample of naive CD4+ T cells sorted from blood. All receptors derive from a man aged 18-30 years in good health. CDR3s include the opening cysteine and the closing phenylalanine or tryptophan. Fields, in order: D gene, clone size, J gene, V gene, CDR3 DNA, CDR3 protein. A D gene is named only where the DNA matches it firmly. Size is omitted from some rows. Given values are once, few, many or a class for expanded clones.

D: NA; size: NA; J: TRBJ1-2; V: TRBV14; DNA: TGTGCCAGCAGCCAAGACCCAGGGAGCTATGGCTACACCTTC; CDR3: CASSQDPGSYGYTF
D: TRBD1; size: NA; J: TRBJ1-5; V: TRBV2; DNA: TGTGCCAGCAGTGGAAGATGGACAGGGGGCTACCAGCCCCAGCATTTT; CDR3: CASSGRWTGGYQPQHF
D: NA; size: NA; J: TRBJ2-7; V: TRBV2; DNA: TGTGCCAGCAGGCTCGAGTTGGGGGGCAGGATGGAGTACTTC; CDR3: CASRLELGGRMEYF
D: NA; size: NA; J: TRBJ2-4; V: TRBV5-4; DNA: TGTGCCAGCTCCACAGGGGGGGGAACCAAAAACATTCAGTACTTC; CDR3: CASSTGGGTKNIQYF
D: TRBD1; size: NA; J: TRBJ1-5; V: TRBV5-3; DNA: TGTGCCAGAAGCCATCGGGGGACAGATAGCAATCAGCCCCAGCATTTT; CDR3: CARSHRGTDSNQPQHF
D: NA; size: few; J: TRBJ1-2; V: TRBV20-1; DNA: TGCAGTGCCGGCGGGGTTGGCTACACCTTC; CDR3: CSAGGVGYTF
D: NA; size: NA; J: TRBJ2-7; V: TRBV30; DNA: TGTGCCTGGAGTGTGAACTCGGGAGCCGAGCAGTACTTC; CDR3: CAWSVNSGAEQYF
D: NA; size: NA; J: TRBJ2-1; V: TRBV10-1; DNA: TGCGCCAGCAGTGGGTCAGGTCGTTACAATGAGCAGTTCTTC; CDR3: CASSGSGRYNEQFF
D: NA; size: once; J: TRBJ1-1; V: TRBV5-6; DNA: TGTGCCAGCAGCTTCCCATACGCGAACACTGAAGCTTTCTTT; CDR3: CASSFPYANTEAFF
D: TRBD2; size: NA; J: TRBJ2-1; V: TRBV11-3; DNA: TGTGCCAGCACGGTAGCGGGGGGTGGTCACAATGAGCAGTTCTTC; CDR3: CASTVAGGGHNEQFF
D: NA; size: NA; J: TRBJ1-5; V: TRBV19; DNA: TGTGCCAGTAGTATCGAGGGTTATAGCAATCAGCCCCAGCATTTT; CDR3: CASSIEGYSNQPQHF
D: NA; size: few; J: TRBJ1-4; V: TRBV9; DNA: TGTGCCAGCAGCGCCTGGTACAGGGACGAAAAACTGTTTTTT; CDR3: CASSAWYRDEKLFF
D: NA; size: NA; J: TRBJ2-4; V: TRBV4-1; DNA: TGCGCCAGCAGCCAAGAAGTTTTAGCCAAAAACATTCAGTACTTC; CDR3: CASSQEVLAKNIQYF
D: NA; size: NA; J: TRBJ1-1; V: TRBV6-6; DNA: TGTGCCAGCATGGGCGGGAATCTGAACACTGAAGCTTTCTTT; CDR3: CASMGGNLNTEAFF
D: TRBD2; size: NA; J: TRBJ2-2; V: TRBV2; DNA: TGTGCCAGCAGCAGGACTAGGAACACCGGGGAGCTGTTTTTT; CDR3: CASSRTRNTGELFF
D: TRBD2; size: once; J: TRBJ2-1; V: TRBV23-1; DNA: TGCGCCAGCAGTCAATTTCGGGCTTCTAGCGGGGGCCGTGGGTACTACAATGAGCAGTTCTTC; CDR3: CASSQFRASSGGRGYYNEQFF
D: NA; size: NA; J: TRBJ1-5; V: TRBV2; DNA: TGTGCCAGCAGTGACAGCAGGGGAGGCAATCAGCCCCAGCATTTT; CDR3: CASSDSRGGNQPQHF
D: NA; size: NA; J: TRBJ1-2; V: TRBV15; DNA: TGTGCCACCACCAGGCGGGGCGCAGGCTATGGCTACACCTTC; CDR3: CATTRRGAGYGYTF
D: TRBD1; size: NA; J: TRBJ1-5; V: TRBV19; DNA: TGTGCCAGTAGTACCCCGACAGGGATCATCGATCAGCCCCAGCATTTT; CDR3: CASSTPTGIIDQPQHF
D: NA; size: NA; J: TRBJ2-5; V: TRBV30; DNA: TGTGCCTCCAGGGTGTACCAAGAGACCCAGTACTTC; CDR3: CASRVYQETQYF
D: NA; size: NA; J: TRBJ2-7; V: TRBV10-1; DNA: TGCGCCAGCAGTGAGTCCCCCTCCAGCGAGCAGTACTTC; CDR3: CASSESPSSEQYF
D: NA; size: few; J: TRBJ2-3; V: TRBV28; DNA: TGTGCCAGCAGTTTGTCTGTCACAGATACGCAGTATTTT; CDR3: CASSLSVTDTQYF
D: NA; size: NA; J: TRBJ1-4; V: TRBV6-6; DNA: TGTGCCAGCAGTAAGACAGGCCAAGCTGAAAAACTGTTTTTT; CDR3: CASSKTGQAEKLFF
D: NA; size: NA; J: TRBJ2-1; V: TRBV20-1; DNA: TGCAGCCTCACCCCGGGCAATGAGCAGTTCTTC; CDR3: CSLTPGNEQFF
D: NA; size: NA; J: TRBJ1-1; V: TRBV5-1; DNA: TGCGCCAGCAGCTTGGGGACCTTGCGCACTGAAGCTTTCTTT; CDR3: CASSLGTLRTEAFF
D: NA; size: NA; J: TRBJ2-3; V: TRBV19; DNA: TGTGCCAGTAGTCCGGGGCCAGGCACAGATACGCAGTATTTT; CDR3: CASSPGPGTDTQYF
D: NA; size: NA; J: TRBJ1-4; V: TRBV25-1; DNA: TGTGCCAGCAGTGACGGAGGCCGGGAAAAACTGTTTTTT; CDR3: CASSDGGREKLFF
D: NA; size: NA; J: TRBJ1-6; V: TRBV10-3; DNA: TGTGCCATCAGTGTCGGGAGCCAGCCCTATAATTCACCCCTCCACTTT; CDR3: CAISVGSQPYNSPLHF
D: NA; size: NA; J: TRBJ2-4; V: TRBV7-9; DNA: TGTGCCAGCAGCCCCCAAAACATTCAGTACTTC; CDR3: CASSPQNIQYF
D: NA; size: NA; J: TRBJ1-1; V: TRBV18; DNA: TGTGCCAGCTCACAATATCTGGGAGACAACACTGAAGCTTTCTTT; CDR3: CASSQYLGDNTEAFF
D: TRBD1; size: NA; J: TRBJ2-2; V: TRBV7-8; DNA: TGTGCCAGCAGCATCCGGGACAGGGTCACCGGGGAGCTGTTTTTT; CDR3: CASSIRDRVTGELFF
D: TRBD1; size: NA; J: TRBJ2-5; V: TRBV6-5; DNA: TGTGCCAGCAGGGGGACAGGGAAAGAGACCCAGTACTTC; CDR3: CASRGTGKETQYF
D: NA; size: NA; J: TRBJ1-3; V: TRBV5-1; DNA: TGCGCCAGCAGCTTGGATCTGAACTCTGGAAACACCATATATTTT; CDR3: CASSLDLNSGNTIYF